A single sample gave rise to the 20 T cell receptor beta chains below, sequenced in a study of shared clonotypes between healthy human individuals. TCRdb keeps only in-frame clones here, not all; method: immunoSEQ multiplex PCR. This sample has around 1.4 million clones; around 98.5% occur once, and the top ten carry 0.3% to 0.45%. Sequencing used naive CD4+ T cells sorted from blood. Noted subset: CD45RA+ positively selected. The receptors were gathered from a man aged 25 to 45 in good health.

The chain employs TRBV28 and TRBJ2-7; 9 bases line up with TRBD1. The CDR3 is 15 amino acids. V shed 7 bases, J shed 3 bases, and the junction held 10 bases outside the gene matches. Germline V gene sequence: CDR1 MDHEN, CDR2 SYDVKM. The CDR3 region has the DNA TGTGCCAGCACCTTGGGGGTGGACAGGGGCTACGAGCAGTACTTC. This sequence encodes CASTLGVDRGYEQYF.

The chain uses TRBV18 and TRBJ1-4; D is unresolved. The V end was cut by 2 bases, the J end by 0 bases, with 10 bases between. This CDR3 spans 16 amino acids. Germline loops: CDR1 KGHSH, CDR2 LQKENI. The CDR3 sequence is CASSPGVGATNEKLFF. In nucleotides, the CDR3 is TGTGCCAGCTCACCAGGAGTTGGGGCAACTAATGAAAAACTGTTTTTT.

V and J are TRBV5-4 and TRBJ1-2; tentatively, D is TRBD1 (5 bases). Germline-derived CDR1 and CDR2 are SGHNT and YYREEE (reference sequence). Trimming left V 2 bases short and J 3 bases short, with 11 bases between. This CDR3 comprises 14 residues. In DNA form, the CDR3 reads TGTGCCAGCAGCTTTGTAAGGGGCGACTATGGCTACACCTTC. Its protein is CASSFVRGDYGYTF.

CDR3 DNA: TGTGCCAGCAGACCACAGGGACAGGGGGCCTCCGGGGAGCTGTTTTTT. As protein: CASRPQGQGASGELFF. V is TRBV27 and J is TRBJ2-2; 12 positions match TRBD1. This CDR3 is 16 amino acids long. The J segment lost 6 bases and the V segment lost 6 bases, leaving 8 bases of the junction unmatched. Germline CDR1 reads MNHEY; CDR2 reads SMNVEV (reference sequence).

This rearrangement joins TRBV9 to TRBJ1-2; 9 bases align to TRBD1. The length of the CDR3 is 15 residues. The V gene end was trimmed by 2 bases and the J gene end by 10 bases; junction bases not matched to a gene: 12. Germline CDR1 reads SGDLS; CDR2 reads YYNGEE. CDR3 amino acids: CASSVSPGTGFDYTF. CDR3 in DNA: TGTGCCAGCAGCGTCAGTCCCGGGACAGGGTTCGACTACACCTTC.

V is TRBV7-6 and J is TRBJ2-2; D is undetermined. The V gene lost 5 bases and the J gene lost 4 bases, with 8 bases spanning the gap. CDR3 length: 13 residues. The germline gives CDR1 SGHVS, CDR2 FNYEAQ. The CDR3: CASSPIPTGELFF. The CDR3 DNA is TGTGCCAGCAGCCCAATCCCCACCGGGGAGCTGTTTTTT.

V usage is TRBV29-1 and J usage is TRBJ2-1; D ambiguous. V gave up 1 base and J gave up 3 bases, with 10 bases separating them. Germline lookup yields CDR1 SQVTM and CDR2 ANQGSEA. The CDR3 covers 14 residues. CDR3: CSVEGATRYNEQFF. CDR3 DNA sequence: TGCAGCGTTGAAGGTGCAACTCGCTACAATGAGCAGTTCTTC.

This clone was observed a single time. This sequence joins TRBV5-1 and TRBJ2-3; 10 nucleotides align to TRBD2. The CDR3 spans 15 residues. Germline V gives CDR1 SGHRS, CDR2 YFSETQ. V lost 5 bases and J lost 3; bases outside the gene matches: 6. As DNA, the CDR3 is TGCGCCAGCAGACCTAGCGGGAGTTCGACAGATACGCAGTATTTT. It yields the protein CASRPSGSSTDTQYF.

The V gene is TRBV9, the J gene TRBJ2-7; TRBD2 matches 9 bases. The germline gives CDR1 SGDLS, CDR2 YYNGEE. The V gene end was trimmed by 4 bases and the J gene end by 4 bases; junction bases not matched to a gene: 9. The CDR3 sequence is 15 residues long. The CDR3 loop is CASSLGTSPPYEQYF. Here the CDR3 DNA reads TGTGCCAGCAGCCTCGGGACTAGCCCTCCATACGAGCAGTACTTC.

The chain recombines TRBV7-2 with TRBJ1-2, with no clear D. The CDR3 extends over 14 amino acids. V lost 0 bases, J lost 6 bases, and 11 bases lay in between. Germline assignment: CDR1 SGHTA and CDR2 FQGNSA. The CDR3 spells CASSLAGRLDGYTF. The DNA for the CDR3 is TGTGCCAGCAGCTTAGCTGGCAGGCTCGATGGCTACACCTTC.

The rearrangement uses TRBV5-1 and TRBJ2-7; no clear D. The CDR3 is made up of 13 amino acids. Germline CDR1 reads SGHRS; CDR2 reads YFSETQ. V was shortened by 4 bases and J by 6 bases, with 14 bases between the two germline ends. CDR3 in amino acids: CASSDTEYVEQYF. The CDR3 DNA reads as TGCGCCAGCAGCGACACCGAATATGTCGAGCAGTACTTC. Based on the CDR3 plus reference TRBV5-1 and TRBJ2-7, the full variable domain is KAGVTQTPRYLIKTRGQQVTLSCSPISGHRSVSWYQQTPGQGLQFLFEYFSETQRNKGNFPGRFSGRQFSNSRSEMNVSTLELGDSALYLCASSDTEYVEQYFGPGTRLTVT.

This sequence joins TRBV7-9 and TRBJ1-1; 9 bases match TRBD1. CDR3 length: 15 residues. J lost 0 bases, V lost 7 bases, and 6 bases had no gene match. Per the germline V gene, CDR1 is SEHNR and CDR2 is FQNEAQ (reference sequence). Written as DNA, the CDR3 is TGTGCCAGCACTAAAGACAGGGGGGTGAACACTGAAGCTTTCTTT. Protein product: CASTKDRGVNTEAFF. Full variable domain (missing parts from reference TRBV7-9 and TRBJ1-1): DTGVSQNPRHKITKRGQNVTFRCDPISEHNRLYWYRQTLGQGPEFLTYFQNEAQLEKSRLLSDRFSAERPKGSFSTLEIQRTEQGDSAMYLCASTKDRGVNTEAFFGQGTRLTVV.

V is TRBV7-3 and J is TRBJ2-7, with D possibly being TRBD1 (6 bases). CDR3 length: 15 amino acids. V lost 5 bases and J lost 5, with 19 bases in between. Germline V gene lookup returns CDR1 SGHTA and CDR2 FQGTGA. CDR3 amino acids: CASSPTDSKGDEQYF. The CDR3 bases are TGTGCCAGCAGCCCTACGGACAGCAAAGGTGACGAGCAGTACTTC.

Note on this clone: Other DNA sequences in this specimen translate into the identical CDR3. The CDR3 nucleotides are TGTGCCAGCAGTGAAGACCTTTACAATGAGCAGTTCTTC. It yields the protein CASSEDLYNEQFF. This rearrangement joins TRBV2 to TRBJ2-1; D remains unclear. The CDR3 sequence is 13 residues long. Germline loops: CDR1 SNHLY, CDR2 FYNNEI. The germline V and J ends were trimmed by 1 base and 4 bases, with 5 bases remaining between them.

The chain recombines TRBV5-5 with TRBJ2-1; D call uncertain. Trimming took off 0 bases at V and 4 bases at J, with 20 bases between the two ends. This CDR3 is built from 18 residues. Germline V CDR1 and CDR2: SGHKS, YYEKEE (reference sequence). The CDR3 DNA sequence: TGTGCCAGCAGCTTGGCCGTAGGATCCACGCTCTTATACAATGAGCAGTTCTTC. Residues: CASSLAVGSTLLYNEQFF.

V is TRBV4-3 and J is TRBJ2-7; D not resolved. This CDR3 comprises 13 residues. The germline V gene has CDR1 LGHNA and CDR2 YSLEER. Trimming took off 2 bases at V and 5 bases at J, with 10 bases between the two ends. The CDR3: CASSQLISNEQYF. DNA of the CDR3: TGCGCCAGCAGCCAATTAATAAGCAACGAGCAGTACTTC.

For this clone: Additional DNA sequences in this sample encode the identical CDR3. The chain links TRBV15 to TRBJ2-7; D ambiguous. Trimming took 0 bases from V and 3 from J, leaving 6 bases between them. The germline V gene encodes CDR1 LNHNV and CDR2 YYDKDF (reference sequence). The CDR3 has 13 amino acids. CDR3 in amino acids: CATSREGGYEQYF. CDR3 bases: TGTGCCACCAGCAGAGAAGGCGGCTACGAGCAGTACTTC.

V is TRBV9 and J is TRBJ2-2; no definite D call. This CDR3 is built from 14 residues. Germline CDR1 and CDR2: SGDLS and YYNGEE. Trimming pared 4 bases from V and 1 base from J, leaving 8 bases between. The CDR3 reads CASSPIQNTGELFF. DNA for the CDR3: TGTGCCAGCAGCCCGATACAGAACACCGGGGAGCTGTTTTTT.

This clone appeared once. This chain uses TRBV27 with TRBJ1-1; D not certain. The CDR3 is 15 residues long. Trimming took 7 bases from V and 0 from J, leaving 15 bases between them. From germline, CDR1 is MNHEY and CDR2 SMNVEV (reference sequence). The CDR3 loop is CASTPGNNMNTEAFF. The CDR3 coding sequence is TGTGCCAGCACCCCGGGGAACAACATGAACACTGAAGCTTTCTTT.

The chain joins TRBV29-1 to TRBJ2-3; TRBD2 aligns across 7 bases. The junction had 14 bases not matched to a gene; V was cut back by 8 bases and J by 9 bases. The length of the CDR3 is 13 residues. Germline V gene data show CDR1 as SQVTM and CDR2 as ANQGSEA. For the CDR3, the DNA is TGCAGCTCCCGGGGGAGGCTAGCGGACACGCAGTATTTT. As protein: CSSRGRLADTQYF.